These T cell receptor beta chains were read from a single sample in a study of blood T cell repertoires in COVID-19. The protocol was immunoSEQ multiplex PCR, while the TCRdb copy is restricted to in-frame clones and leaves out a portion. This table has hundreds of thousands of clones, 86% appearing once. The sequenced material came from PBMCs or T cells enriched from blood (not recorded which). All receptors come from a middle-aged man who had recovered from COVID-19. The CDR3 runs from the conserved cysteine through the conserved F or W. D genes are given only for firm matches. Size values are once, few and many counts, or a class for expanded clones, and some rows have none.

V	D	J	size	DNA	CDR3
TRBV5-1	TRBD1	TRBJ1-2	-	TGCGCCAGCAGCTTTGGAGGGGACAGTCTTAACTATGGCTACACCTTC	CASSFGGDSLNYGYTF
TRBV4-3	-	TRBJ1-2	-	TGCGCCAGCAGCCAAGAGTTACAGGTCCACTATGGCTACACCTTC	CASSQELQVHYGYTF
TRBV19	-	TRBJ1-1	-	TGTGCCAGTAGTATAGGAGTAGGAGGCACTGAAGCTTTCTTT	CASSIGVGGTEAFF
TRBV14	-	TRBJ1-2	-	TGTGCCAGCAGCCAAGATCGAGGAAACTATGGCTACACCTTC	CASSQDRGNYGYTF
TRBV11-2	-	TRBJ1-1	few	TGTGCCAGCAGCTTAGAAACAGGGTACACTGAAGCTTTCTTT	CASSLETGYTEAFF
TRBV15	TRBD2	TRBJ2-5	-	TGTGCCAGCCGCATGCGGGAGGGCCTTCTCCAAGAGACCCAGTACTTC	CASRMREGLLQETQYF
TRBV4-1	TRBD1	TRBJ1-1	-	TGCGCCAGCAGCCAAGTAGCAAGGGGGCCTGGATCTGAAGCTTTCTTT	CASSQVARGPGSEAFF
TRBV21-1	-	TRBJ1-1	-	TGTGCCAGCAGCAAAGGGTCAGGGTCGGGTGTTTTGAACACTGAAGCTTTCTTT	CASSKGSGSGVLNTEAFF
TRBV7-8	TRBD1	TRBJ2-1	-	TGTGCCAGCAGCTCGAACAGGGGTTACAATGAGCAGTTCTTC	CASSSNRGYNEQFF
TRBV19	-	TRBJ1-5	-	TGTGCCAGTAGTATGACCAGGGGATCCAATCAGCCCCAGCATTTT	CASSMTRGSNQPQHF
TRBV7-6	-	TRBJ2-7	-	TGTGCCAGCAGCTTAGCGCAGGGCTACGAGCAGTACTTC	CASSLAQGYEQYF